A selection of T cell receptor beta chains follows, all from one sample in a study of CD8 T cells in Susac syndrome. TCRdb ran MiXCR on the immunoSEQ multiplex PCR reads and lists one entry per CDR3 protein. The sample holds 200,000 to 250,000 distinct CDR3 sequences, 93% seen once. The sequencing sample was made of CD4+ T cells from PBMCs. The receptors were gathered from a human donor with multiple sclerosis. Each CDR3 is given without its conserved first and last residue. Expanded clones get a size class; other rows say once, few or many, or leave the size out.

size,J,V,CDR3
.,TRBJ1-1,TRBV3-1,ASSQEAGEAF
.,TRBJ1-1,TRBV7-2,ASSRRASVPEAF
few,TRBJ2-7,TRBV7-7,ASSLDRASYEQY
.,TRBJ2-1,TRBV11-2,ASSLGGQSNEQF
.,TRBJ2-5,TRBV3-1,ASSFRVGGQETQY
.,TRBJ1-3,TRBV30,AWSGLGNTIY
.,TRBJ1-5,TRBV20-1,SAAFSNQPQH
.,TRBJ1-1,TRBV6-1,ASRVSTEAF
once,TRBJ2-7,TRBV12-3/TRBV12-4,ASSVRPAGSYEQY
.,TRBJ1-3,TRBV11-3,ASSLVGSFGNTIY
.,TRBJ2-6,TRBV20-1,SARDRTTGANVLT
.,TRBJ1-2,TRBV7-2,ASSFMANYGYT
once,TRBJ1-5,TRBV7-2,ASSLDGTRNQPQH
.,TRBJ1-4,TRBV6-1,ASSRGKVFATNEKLF
.,TRBJ2-3,TRBV3-1,ASSPGASGGAGNTQY
few,TRBJ1-5,TRBV7-6,ASSFGPNQPQH
.,TRBJ2-1,TRBV20-1,SARRSGLVENEQF
.,TRBJ2-3,TRBV5-4,ASGTGGPDTQY
.,TRBJ2-5,TRBV21-1,ASSKGGPGGTQY
.,TRBJ2-3,TRBV20-1,SADGLTSTDTQY
.,TRBJ1-6,TRBV7-9,ASSSAGESSYNSPLH
.,TRBJ1-5,TRBV9,ASSVDGTEGQPQH
.,TRBJ1-5,TRBV23-1,ASSQSGDHQPQH
.,TRBJ2-3,TRBV18,ASSLPFADTQY
.,TRBJ2-5,TRBV6-6,ATVTAQETQY
.,TRBJ2-3,TRBV20-1,SAIPSESPLSTQY
.,TRBJ1-5,TRBV5-6,ASSLSDGQPQH
.,TRBJ2-7,TRBV2,ASEDYREYEQY
.,TRBJ2-5,TRBV13,ASSTIGWGTSGREAQETQY
.,TRBJ1-5,TRBV9,ASSVDGSSNQPQH
.,TRBJ1-5,TRBV2,ASSEAGRGEGQPQH
.,TRBJ1-5,TRBV25-1,ASSPHPSGGSGQPQH
once,TRBJ1-6,TRBV7-6,ASSFRGETSPLH
.,TRBJ2-7,TRBV5-4,ASSVRTGAGEQY
.,TRBJ2-1,TRBV13,ASSLTLAGLSYNEQF